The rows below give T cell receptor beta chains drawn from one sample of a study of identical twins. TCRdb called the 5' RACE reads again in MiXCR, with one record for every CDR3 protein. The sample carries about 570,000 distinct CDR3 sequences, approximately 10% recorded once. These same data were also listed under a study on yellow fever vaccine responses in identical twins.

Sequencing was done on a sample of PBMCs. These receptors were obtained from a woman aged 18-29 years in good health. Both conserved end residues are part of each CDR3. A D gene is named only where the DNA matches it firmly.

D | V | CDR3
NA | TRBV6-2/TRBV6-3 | CASSYPGEAFF
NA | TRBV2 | CASIGGLRSEQYF
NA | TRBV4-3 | CASSQGLGGSYNEQFF
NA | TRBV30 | CAWGPRGPQPQHF
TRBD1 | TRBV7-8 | CASSLRDRGVYEQYF
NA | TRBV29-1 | CSVVGHSNTEAFF
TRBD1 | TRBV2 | CASSRPGTGPYGYTF
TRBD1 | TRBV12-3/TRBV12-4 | CASSLVMGTGPPYEQYF
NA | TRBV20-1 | CSASDSRSSTDTQYF
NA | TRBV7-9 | CASSLADYNEQFF
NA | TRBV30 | CAWSTDTQYF
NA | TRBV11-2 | CASTPLKGSYEQYF
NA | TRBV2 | CASTLSGTANTGELFF
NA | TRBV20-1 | CSAPLYHLNSYEQYF
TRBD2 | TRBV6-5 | CASSYSTSGNNEQFF
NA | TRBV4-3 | CASSQDWGAMDEQFF
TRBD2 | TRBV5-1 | CASSSSTSGIYSNEQFF
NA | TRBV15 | CATSRGYYEQYF
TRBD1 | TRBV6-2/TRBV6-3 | CASGSDTMGQAF
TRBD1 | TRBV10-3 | CAISEYRGTGGETQYF
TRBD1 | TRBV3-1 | CASSHRTGNYGYTF
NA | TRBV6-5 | CASSLSKDGYQETQYF
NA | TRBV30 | CAWSPTDSYEQYF
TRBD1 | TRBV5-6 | CASSRTGNEQYF
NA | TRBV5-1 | CASSLALPPRTDTQYF
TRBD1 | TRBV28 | CASSPGTVYLLTEAFF
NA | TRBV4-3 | CASSSGLTNTGELFF
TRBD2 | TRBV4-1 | CASSHGADLAGGGYEQYF
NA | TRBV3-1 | CASSREEGTDTQYF
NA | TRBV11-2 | CASSLDHGGPNEKLFF
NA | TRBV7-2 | CASSLTVDEQYF
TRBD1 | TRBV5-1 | CASSPQGAGEETQYF
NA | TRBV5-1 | CASSSEGGEQYF
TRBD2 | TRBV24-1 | CATSDQGLGISYNEQFF
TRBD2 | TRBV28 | CASTAGGEDTQYF
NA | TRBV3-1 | CASSPFPPGGSSYEQYF
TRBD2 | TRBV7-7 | CASSLRLADEETQYF
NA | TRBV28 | CASSLTRWAREQYF
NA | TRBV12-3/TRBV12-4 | CASSLRGRGNTGELFF
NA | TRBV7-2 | CASSYGPSGVQYF
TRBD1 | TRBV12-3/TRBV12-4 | CASSPEGQGWVPQHF
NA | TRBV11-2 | CASSSDGLVASQYF
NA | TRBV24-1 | CATSDLSGSEFYEQFF
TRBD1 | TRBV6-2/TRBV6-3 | CASRGGTVPSYEQYF
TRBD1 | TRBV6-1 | CASSEQGAAYEQYF
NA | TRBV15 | CATSRDRGGSPLHF
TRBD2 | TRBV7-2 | CASSSSSGNEQFF
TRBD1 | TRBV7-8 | CASSLRVGQGVTQYF
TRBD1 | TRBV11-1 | CAIYSRDRGTGAYNEQFF
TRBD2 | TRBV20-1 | CSASSNLAESYNEQFF
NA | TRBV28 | CASSSLSGGDNEKLFF
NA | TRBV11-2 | CASSSYSSNQPQHF